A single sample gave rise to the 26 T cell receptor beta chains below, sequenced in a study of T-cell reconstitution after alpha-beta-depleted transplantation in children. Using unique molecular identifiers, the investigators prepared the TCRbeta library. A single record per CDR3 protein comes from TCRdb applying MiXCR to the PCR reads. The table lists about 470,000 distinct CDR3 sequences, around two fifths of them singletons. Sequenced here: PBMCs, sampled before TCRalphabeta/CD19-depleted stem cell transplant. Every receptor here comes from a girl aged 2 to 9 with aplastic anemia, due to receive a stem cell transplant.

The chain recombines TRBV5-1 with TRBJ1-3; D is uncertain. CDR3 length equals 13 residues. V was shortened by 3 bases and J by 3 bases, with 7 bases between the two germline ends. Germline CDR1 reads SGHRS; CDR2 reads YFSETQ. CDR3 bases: TGCGCCAGCAGCTATAACAGTGGAAACACCATATATTTT. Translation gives CASSYNSGNTIYF.

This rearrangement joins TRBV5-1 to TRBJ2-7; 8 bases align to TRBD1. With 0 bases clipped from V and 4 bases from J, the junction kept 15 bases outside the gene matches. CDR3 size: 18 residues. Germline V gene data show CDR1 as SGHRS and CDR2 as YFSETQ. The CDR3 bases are TGCGCCAGCAGCTTGGGAACAGGGGGTCGGAAAGGCGGGTACGAGCAGTACTTC. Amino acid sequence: CASSLGTGGRKGGYEQYF.

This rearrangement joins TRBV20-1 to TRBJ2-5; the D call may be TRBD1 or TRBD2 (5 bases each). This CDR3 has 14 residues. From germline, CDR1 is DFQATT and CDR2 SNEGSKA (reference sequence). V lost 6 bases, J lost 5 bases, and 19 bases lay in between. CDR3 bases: TGCAGTGCGTCCGGGACCAAGATCATGGAGACCCAGTACTTC. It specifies CSASGTKIMETQYF.

The CDR3 nucleotides are TGTGCCAGCAGCCCTCGGGCCTCCCTCTACGAGCAGTACTTC. Translation gives CASSPRASLYEQYF. The chain joins TRBV3-1 to TRBJ2-7; D is unclear. CDR1 LGHDT and CDR2 YNNKEL come from the germline V gene (reference sequence). The length of the CDR3 is 14 residues. Trimming shortened V by 4 bases and J by 3 bases, and 13 bases separated the two germline ends.

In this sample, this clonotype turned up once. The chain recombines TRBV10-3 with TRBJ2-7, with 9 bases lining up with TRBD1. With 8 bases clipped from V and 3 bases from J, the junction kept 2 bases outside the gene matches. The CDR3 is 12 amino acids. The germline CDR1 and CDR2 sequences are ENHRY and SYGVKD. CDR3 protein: CAIGTGNYEQYF. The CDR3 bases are TGTGCCATCGGGACAGGGAACTACGAGCAGTACTTC.

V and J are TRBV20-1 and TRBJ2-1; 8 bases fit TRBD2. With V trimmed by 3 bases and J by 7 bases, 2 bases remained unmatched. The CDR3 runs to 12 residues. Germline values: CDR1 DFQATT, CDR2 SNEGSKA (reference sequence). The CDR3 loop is CSASGTRNEQFF. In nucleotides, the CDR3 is TGCAGTGCTAGTGGGACTAGGAATGAGCAGTTCTTC.

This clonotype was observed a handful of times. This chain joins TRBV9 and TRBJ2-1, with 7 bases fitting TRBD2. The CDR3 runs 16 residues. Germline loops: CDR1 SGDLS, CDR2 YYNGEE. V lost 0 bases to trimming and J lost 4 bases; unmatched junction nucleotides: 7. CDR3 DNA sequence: TGTGCCAGCAGCGTAGCTCCGGGACTAAATTACAATGAGCAGTTCTTC. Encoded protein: CASSVAPGLNYNEQFF.

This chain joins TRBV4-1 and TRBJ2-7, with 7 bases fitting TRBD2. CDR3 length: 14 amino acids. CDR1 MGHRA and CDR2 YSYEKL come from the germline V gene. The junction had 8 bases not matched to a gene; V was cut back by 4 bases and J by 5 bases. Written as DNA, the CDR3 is TGCGCCAGCAGCCTAAGAGGTCTAGCGGACGAGCAGTACTTC. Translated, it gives CASSLRGLADEQYF.

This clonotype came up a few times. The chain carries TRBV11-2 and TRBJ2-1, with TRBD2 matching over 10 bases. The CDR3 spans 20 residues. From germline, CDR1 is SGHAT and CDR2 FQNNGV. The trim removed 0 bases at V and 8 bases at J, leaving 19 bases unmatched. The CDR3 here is CASSLEGPGASGRAVDEQFF. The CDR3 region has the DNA TGTGCCAGCAGCTTAGAGGGTCCCGGGGCTAGCGGGAGAGCGGTGGATGAGCAGTTCTTC.

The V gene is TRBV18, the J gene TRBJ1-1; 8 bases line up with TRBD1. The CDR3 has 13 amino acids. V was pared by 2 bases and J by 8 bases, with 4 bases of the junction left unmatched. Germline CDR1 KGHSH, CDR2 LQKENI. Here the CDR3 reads CASSPNGQGEAFF. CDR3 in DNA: TGTGCCAGCTCACCAAACGGACAGGGAGAAGCTTTCTTT. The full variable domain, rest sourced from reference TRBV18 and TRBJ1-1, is NAGVMQNPRHLVRRRGQEARLRCSPMKGHSHVYWYRQLPEEGLKFMVYLQKENIIDESGMPKERFSAEFPKEGPSILRIQQVVRGDSAAYFCASSPNGQGEAFFGQGTRLTVV.

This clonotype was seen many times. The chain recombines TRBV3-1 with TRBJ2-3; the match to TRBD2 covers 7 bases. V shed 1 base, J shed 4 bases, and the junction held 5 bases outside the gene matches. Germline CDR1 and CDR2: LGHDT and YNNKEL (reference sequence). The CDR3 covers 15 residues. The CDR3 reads CASSQVPTSADTQYF. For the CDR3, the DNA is TGTGCCAGCAGCCAAGTACCTACTAGCGCAGATACGCAGTATTTT.

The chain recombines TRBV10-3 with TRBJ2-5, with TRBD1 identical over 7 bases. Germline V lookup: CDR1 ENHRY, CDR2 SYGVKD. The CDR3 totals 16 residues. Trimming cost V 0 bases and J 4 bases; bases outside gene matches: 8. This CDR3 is CAISESRGLIGETQYF. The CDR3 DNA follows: TGTGCCATCAGTGAGTCGAGGGGGCTAATAGGAGAGACCCAGTACTTC.

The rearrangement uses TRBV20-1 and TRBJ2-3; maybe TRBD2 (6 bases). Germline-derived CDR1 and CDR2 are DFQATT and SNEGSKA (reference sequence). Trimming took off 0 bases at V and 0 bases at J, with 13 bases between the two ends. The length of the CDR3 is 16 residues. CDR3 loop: CSAREGSGLSTDTQYF. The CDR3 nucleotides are TGCAGTGCTAGAGAGGGGAGCGGGTTGAGCACAGATACGCAGTATTTT.

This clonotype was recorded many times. For the CDR3, the DNA is TGTGCCAGCAGTCCACCATTCGCGGAGGCTTTTGAGCAGTTCTTC. As protein: CASSPPFAEAFEQFF. J is TRBJ2-1 and V is TRBV12-3 or TRBV12-4, with D tentatively TRBD2 (5 bases). V was cut by 5 bases and J by 9 bases, with 20 bases left in between. The CDR3 totals 15 residues.

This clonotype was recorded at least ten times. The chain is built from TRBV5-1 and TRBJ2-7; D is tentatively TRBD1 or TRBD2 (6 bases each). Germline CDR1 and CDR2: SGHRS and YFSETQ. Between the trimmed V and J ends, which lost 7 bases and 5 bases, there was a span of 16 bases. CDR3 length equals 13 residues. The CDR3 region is CASHSGALNEQYF. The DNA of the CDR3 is TGCGCCAGCCACTCGGGGGCATTAAACGAGCAGTACTTC.

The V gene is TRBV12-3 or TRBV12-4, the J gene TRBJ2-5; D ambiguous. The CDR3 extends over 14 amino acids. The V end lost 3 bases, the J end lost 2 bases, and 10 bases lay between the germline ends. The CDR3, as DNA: TGTGCCAGCAGTTTTTACCACACTCAAGAGACCCAGTACTTC. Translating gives CASSFYHTQETQYF.

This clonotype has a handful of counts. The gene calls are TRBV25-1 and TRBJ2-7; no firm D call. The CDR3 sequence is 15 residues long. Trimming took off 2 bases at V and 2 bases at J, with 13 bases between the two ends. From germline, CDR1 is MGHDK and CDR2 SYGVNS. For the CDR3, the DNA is TGTGCCAGCAGTGAAGTCGGAAGAGGAACCTACGAGCAGTACTTC. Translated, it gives CASSEVGRGTYEQYF.

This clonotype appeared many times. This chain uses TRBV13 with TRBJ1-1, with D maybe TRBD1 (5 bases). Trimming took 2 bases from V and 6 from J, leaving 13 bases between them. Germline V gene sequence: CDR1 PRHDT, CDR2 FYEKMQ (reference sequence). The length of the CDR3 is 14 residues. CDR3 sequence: CASSLQRGMSEAFF. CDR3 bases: TGTGCCAGCAGCTTACAGAGGGGTATGTCTGAAGCTTTCTTT.

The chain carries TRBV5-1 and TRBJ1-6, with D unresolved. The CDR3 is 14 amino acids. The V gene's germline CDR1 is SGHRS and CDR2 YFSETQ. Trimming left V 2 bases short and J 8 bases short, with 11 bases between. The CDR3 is CASSFTDWDSPLHF. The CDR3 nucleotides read TGCGCCAGCAGCTTCACGGACTGGGATTCACCCCTCCACTTT.

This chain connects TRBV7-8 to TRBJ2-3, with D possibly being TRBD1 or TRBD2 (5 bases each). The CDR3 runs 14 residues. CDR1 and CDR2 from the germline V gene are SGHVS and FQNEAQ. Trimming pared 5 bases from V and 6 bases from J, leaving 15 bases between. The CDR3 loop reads CASSPGTARDTQYF. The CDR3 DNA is TGTGCCAGCAGCCCCGGGACGGCGAGGGATACGCAGTATTTT.

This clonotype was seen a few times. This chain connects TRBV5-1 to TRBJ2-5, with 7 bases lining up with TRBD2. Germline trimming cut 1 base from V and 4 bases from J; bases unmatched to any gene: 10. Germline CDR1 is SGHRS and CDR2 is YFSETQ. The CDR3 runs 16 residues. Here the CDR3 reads CASSLLPGLEGETQYF. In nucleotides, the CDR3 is TGCGCCAGCAGCTTGCTTCCCGGACTAGAGGGAGAGACCCAGTACTTC.

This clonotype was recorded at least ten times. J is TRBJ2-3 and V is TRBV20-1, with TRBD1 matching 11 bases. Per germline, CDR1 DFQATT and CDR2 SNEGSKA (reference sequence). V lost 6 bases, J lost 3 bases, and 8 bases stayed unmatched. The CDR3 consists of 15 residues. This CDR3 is CSAPDRDRGTDTQYF. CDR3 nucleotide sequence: TGCAGTGCCCCAGACAGGGACAGGGGGACAGATACGCAGTATTTT.

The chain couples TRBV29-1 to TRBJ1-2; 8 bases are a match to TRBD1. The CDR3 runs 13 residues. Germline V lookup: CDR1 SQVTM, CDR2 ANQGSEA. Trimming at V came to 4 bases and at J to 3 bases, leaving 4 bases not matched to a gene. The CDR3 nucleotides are TGCAGCGTTGGAGGGACAGGTCACTATGGCTACACCTTC. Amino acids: CSVGGTGHYGYTF.

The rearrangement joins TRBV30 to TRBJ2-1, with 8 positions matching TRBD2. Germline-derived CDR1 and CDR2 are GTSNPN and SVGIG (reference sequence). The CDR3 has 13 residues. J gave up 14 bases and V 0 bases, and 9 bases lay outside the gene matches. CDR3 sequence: CAWSVNSGTTEFF. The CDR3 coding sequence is TGTGCCTGGAGTGTAAATAGCGGGACTACCGAGTTCTTC.

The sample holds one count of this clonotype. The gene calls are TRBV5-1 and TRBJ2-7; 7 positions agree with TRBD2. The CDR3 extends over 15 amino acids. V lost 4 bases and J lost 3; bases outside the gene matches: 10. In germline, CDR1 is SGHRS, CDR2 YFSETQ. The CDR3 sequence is CASSPGWGGDYEQYF. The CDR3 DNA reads TGCGCCAGCAGCCCGGGTTGGGGAGGGGACTACGAGCAGTACTTC.

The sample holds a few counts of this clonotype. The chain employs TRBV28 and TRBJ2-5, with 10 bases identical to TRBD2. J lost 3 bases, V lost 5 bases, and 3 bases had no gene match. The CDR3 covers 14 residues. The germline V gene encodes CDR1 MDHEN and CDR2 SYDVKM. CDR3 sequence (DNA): TGTGCCAGCAGTCAGCTAGCGGGAGAAGAGACCCAGTACTTC. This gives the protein CASSQLAGEETQYF.